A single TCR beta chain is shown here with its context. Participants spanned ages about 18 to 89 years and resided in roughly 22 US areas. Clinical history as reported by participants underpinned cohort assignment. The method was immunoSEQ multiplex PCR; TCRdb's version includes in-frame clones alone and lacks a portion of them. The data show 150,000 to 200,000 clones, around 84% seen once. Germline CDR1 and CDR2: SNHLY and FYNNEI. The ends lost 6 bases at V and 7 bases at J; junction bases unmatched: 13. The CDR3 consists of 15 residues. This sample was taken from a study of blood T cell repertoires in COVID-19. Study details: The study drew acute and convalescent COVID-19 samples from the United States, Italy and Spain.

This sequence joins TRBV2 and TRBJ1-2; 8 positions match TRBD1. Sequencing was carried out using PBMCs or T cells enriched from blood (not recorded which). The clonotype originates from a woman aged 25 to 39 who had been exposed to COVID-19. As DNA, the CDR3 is TGTGCCAGCAGCGGAGGACAGGGAGGAAGGAGTGGCTACACCTTC. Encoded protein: CASSGGQGGRSGYTF.